A selection of T cell receptor beta chains follows, all from one sample in a study of T-cell memory formation after mild COVID-19. In TCRdb, the 5' RACE reads were re-called with MiXCR into one record per CDR3 protein. The table has under 450,000 distinct CDR3 sequences, under 25% seen once; the top ten hold around 20%. Sequencing was done on a sample of PBMCs or a T cell subset sorted from them (not recorded which). The receptors shown here come from a young man who had mild COVID-19 (a few samples of this study predate the infection). Cell type and time point are not known. The CDR3 runs from the conserved cysteine through the conserved F or W. D genes are given only for firm matches. Clone size, where shown, is once, few, many, or a class for clones that have expanded.

few	TRBV27	-	16	TRBJ2-6	CARVPGESSGANVLTF	TGTGCCAGGGTTCCCGGGGAAAGCTCTGGGGCCAACGTCCTGACTTTC
-	TRBV9	-	14	TRBJ2-2	CASSVAWRGGELFF	TGTGCCAGCAGCGTGGCGTGGCGTGGCGGGGAGCTGTTTTTT
-	TRBV5-1	TRBD2	15	TRBJ2-5	CASSRGTSWPETQYF	TGCGCCAGCAGCCGCGGGACTAGCTGGCCAGAGACCCAGTACTTC
-	TRBV7-9	-	13	TRBJ2-5	CASSFLQQETQYF	TGTGCCAGCAGCTTCCTTCAACAAGAGACCCAGTACTTC
few	TRBV30	TRBD1	15	TRBJ1-2	CAWSPGTGSSYGYTF	TGTGCCTGGAGCCCTGGGACAGGCTCCAGCTATGGCTACACCTTC
few	TRBV10-2	-	13	TRBJ1-5	CASRAPGISPQHF	TGCGCCAGCAGGGCACCGGGAATCTCGCCCCAGCATTTT
few	TRBV9	-	12	TRBJ1-2	CASSLSGGDYTF	TGTGCCAGCAGCCTCAGCGGGGGAGACTACACCTTC
many	TRBV6-5	-	15	TRBJ2-6	CATCRHFSGANVLTF	TGTGCCACTTGCAGACACTTCTCTGGGGCCAACGTCCTGACTTTC
few	TRBV24-1	-	14	TRBJ2-3	CATSDDRHTDTQYF	TGTGCCACCAGTGACGACAGGCACACAGATACGCAGTATTTT
few	TRBV6-5	-	13	TRBJ1-1	CASSYSWGTEAFF	TGTGCCAGCAGTTACTCATGGGGGACTGAAGCTTTCTTT
many	TRBV5-1	-	15	TRBJ1-1	CASSLDPAGLTKAFF	TGCGCCAGCAGCTTGGATCCCGCTGGCCTCACTAAAGCTTTCTTT
-	TRBV6-1	TRBD1	14	TRBJ1-2	CASRATGANYGYTF	TGTGCCAGCAGAGCCACAGGGGCAAACTATGGCTACACCTTC
few	TRBV14	-	13	TRBJ1-6	CASSQVVGSPLHF	TGTGCCAGCAGCCAAGTCGTGGGTTCACCCCTCCACTTT
many	TRBV12-3/TRBV12-4	TRBD2	14	TRBJ2-1	CASSLRLAGSEQFF	TGTGCCAGCAGTTTGAGGCTAGCGGGGAGTGAGCAGTTCTTC
-	TRBV9	-	15	TRBJ1-2	CASSVISGDLYGYTF	TGTGCCAGCAGCGTAATAAGTGGGGATTTGTATGGCTACACCTTC
-	TRBV11-2	-	15	TRBJ2-7	CASSLGVGGTYEQYF	TGTGCCAGCAGCTTAGGGGTGGGCGGCACCTACGAGCAGTACTTC
-	TRBV15	-	15	TRBJ2-1	CATSRDSGLGDEQFF	TGTGCCACCAGCAGGGACTCGGGCCTGGGGGATGAGCAGTTCTTC
few	TRBV27	-	14	TRBJ1-1	CASSSGAYSSEAFF	TGTGCCAGCAGTTCCGGGGCCTACTCGTCTGAAGCTTTCTTT
-	TRBV7-2	TRBD1	15	TRBJ1-6	CASSLSGQGGSPLHF	TGTGCCAGCAGCTTAAGTGGACAGGGTGGTTCACCCCTCCACTTT
-	TRBV4-1	-	14	TRBJ2-5	CASSRGLMQETQYF	TGCGCCAGCAGCCGCGGACTGATGCAAGAGACCCAGTACTTC
-	TRBV6-2/TRBV6-3	TRBD1	15	TRBJ1-1	CASSYRGTANTEAFF	TGTGCCAGCAGTTACAGGGGGACAGCTAACACTGAAGCTTTCTTT
few	TRBV5-6	-	13	TRBJ1-2	CASSRTDIYGYTF	TGTGCCAGCAGCCGGACGGATATCTATGGCTACACCTTC
-	TRBV23-1	TRBD1	12	TRBJ2-1	CASTGQAGEQFF	TGCGCCAGCACCGGACAGGCGGGCGAGCAGTTCTTC
once	TRBV7-3	TRBD1	13	TRBJ1-2	CANRTGVNYGYTF	TGTGCCAACAGGACAGGGGTGAACTATGGCTACACCTTC
-	TRBV6-1	-	12	TRBJ2-5	CASSAVRETQYF	TGTGCCAGCAGTGCAGTTAGGGAGACCCAGTACTTC
few	TRBV6-5	-	13	TRBJ2-2	CASSLGKTGELFF	TGTGCCAGCAGTTTGGGCAAAACCGGGGAGCTGTTTTTT
many	TRBV5-1	-	16	TRBJ1-2	CASSPTGQSTSYGYTF	TGCGCCAGCAGCCCGACGGGGCAGTCGACTTCCTATGGCTACACCTTC
-	TRBV9	-	14	TRBJ2-5	CASSQGAFEETQYF	TGTGCCAGCAGCCAAGGAGCGTTTGAAGAGACCCAGTACTTC
-	TRBV4-3	TRBD2	18	TRBJ2-4	CASSLGLVGSIGKNIQYF	TGCGCCAGCAGCCTAGGACTAGTCGGGTCGATAGGCAAAAACATTCAGTACTTC
-	TRBV29-1	-	12	TRBJ2-7	CSVEGTSYEQYF	TGCAGCGTTGAAGGGACCTCCTACGAGCAGTACTTC
few	TRBV18	TRBD1	14	TRBJ2-3	CASSPRTGEDTQYF	TGTGCCAGCTCACCAAGGACAGGGGAAGATACGCAGTATTTT
-	TRBV19	-	14	TRBJ2-1	CASSIYVDGREQFF	TGTGCCAGTAGTATTTATGTAGATGGGCGTGAGCAGTTCTTC
-	TRBV29-1	-	13	TRBJ1-5	CSVVGGINQPQHF	TGCAGCGTTGTTGGGGGGATCAATCAGCCCCAGCATTTT
-	TRBV20-1	TRBD1	14	TRBJ1-5	CSALRGTGNQPQHF	TGCAGTGCTCTGAGGGGGACAGGAAATCAGCCCCAGCATTTT
few	TRBV20-1	-	13	TRBJ2-3	CSARTTYTDTQYF	TGCAGTGCTAGGACTACATACACCGATACGCAGTATTTT
-	TRBV12-3/TRBV12-4	-	12	TRBJ1-6	CASSFPNSPLHF	TGTGCCAGCAGTTTCCCTAATTCACCCCTCCACTTT
few	TRBV19	-	12	TRBJ2-1	CASQRRGNEQFF	TGTGCCAGCCAAAGAAGGGGAAATGAGCAGTTCTTC
few	TRBV24-1	-	14	TRBJ1-2	CATSQPGSNYGYTF	TGTGCCACCAGTCAACCAGGATCTAACTATGGCTACACCTTC
few	TRBV7-2	-	17	TRBJ1-1	CASSRGPVYPRNTEAFF	TGTGCCAGCAGCCGAGGTCCGGTTTATCCGAGAAACACTGAAGCTTTCTTT
few	TRBV6-5	TRBD1	13	TRBJ2-1	CASSGTGANEQFF	TGTGCCAGCAGCGGGACAGGGGCCAATGAGCAGTTCTTC
many	TRBV9	TRBD2	16	TRBJ2-5	CASSVGLAGSEETQYF	TGTGCCAGCAGCGTAGGTCTAGCGGGGAGCGAAGAGACCCAGTACTTC
few	TRBV15	-	18	TRBJ2-6	CASSPSGHENSGANVLTF	TGTGCCTCTAGCCCCTCGGGACATGAAAATTCTGGGGCCAACGTCCTGACTTTC
-	TRBV11-2	-	14	TRBJ2-5	CASSLAGWMETQYF	TGTGCCAGCAGCTTAGCAGGGTGGATGGAGACCCAGTACTTC
few	TRBV9	-	16	TRBJ2-5	CASSVEGRGWEETQYF	TGTGCCAGCAGCGTCGAAGGCAGGGGTTGGGAAGAGACCCAGTACTTC
-	TRBV7-2	-	15	TRBJ2-1	CASSLRSGEVNEQFF	TGTGCCAGCAGCTTAAGATCCGGGGAGGTCAATGAGCAGTTCTTC
few	TRBV29-1	TRBD1	15	TRBJ1-2	CSVAKGTGVGYGYTF	TGCAGCGTTGCGAAGGGGACAGGGGTCGGCTATGGCTACACCTTC
-	TRBV12-3/TRBV12-4	TRBD1	15	TRBJ1-5	CASTPHAGGYQPQHF	TGTGCCAGCACCCCTCACGCAGGGGGGTATCAGCCCCAGCATTTT
few	TRBV20-1	-	16	TRBJ1-5	CSASNSGGFRNQPQHF	TGCAGTGCTAGTAATTCCGGGGGCTTTCGCAATCAGCCCCAGCATTTT
few	TRBV20-1	-	12	TRBJ2-2	CSASEGPRELFF	TGCAGTGCTAGTGAGGGACCCCGGGAGCTGTTTTTT
few	TRBV12-3/TRBV12-4	TRBD1	15	TRBJ1-3	CASKKQGAFGNTIYF	TGTGCCAGCAAAAAACAGGGGGCCTTTGGAAACACCATATATTTT
-	TRBV5-1	-	14	TRBJ1-1	CASSYRLGDTEAFF	TGCGCCAGCAGCTACAGGCTGGGTGACACTGAAGCTTTCTTT
few	TRBV5-4	-	16	TRBJ2-3	CASSSRSGGQTDTQYF	TGTGCCAGCAGCTCAAGATCGGGGGGACAAACAGATACGCAGTATTTT
few	TRBV11-3	TRBD2	17	TRBJ2-3	CASSSWTSGGDTDTQYF	TGTGCCAGCAGCTCCTGGACTAGCGGGGGAGACACAGATACGCAGTATTTT
-	TRBV27	TRBD1	16	TRBJ2-7	CASSMTGWGIYYEQYF	TGTGCCAGCAGTATGACAGGGTGGGGTATATACTACGAGCAGTACTTC
many	TRBV6-5	TRBD2	18	TRBJ2-2	CASGPGLAGGGLPGELFF	TGTGCCAGCGGACCGGGACTAGCGGGGGGGGGTCTCCCCGGGGAGCTGTTTTTT
few	TRBV11-3	TRBD1	14	TRBJ2-2	CASSYRGTAGELFF	TGTGCCAGCAGCTACAGGGGTACAGCCGGGGAGCTGTTTTTT
-	TRBV7-9	-	13	TRBJ1-1	CASSSSPDTEAFF	TGTGCCAGCAGCTCCAGTCCAGACACTGAAGCTTTCTTT
-	TRBV27	-	14	TRBJ1-2	CASSLGGPSYGYTF	TGTGCCAGCAGTTTAGGGGGGCCAAGCTATGGCTACACCTTC
-	TRBV7-6	-	17	TRBJ2-2	CASSLPAGSLNTGELFF	TGTGCCAGCAGCTTACCGGCGGGGAGCCTAAACACCGGGGAGCTGTTTTTT